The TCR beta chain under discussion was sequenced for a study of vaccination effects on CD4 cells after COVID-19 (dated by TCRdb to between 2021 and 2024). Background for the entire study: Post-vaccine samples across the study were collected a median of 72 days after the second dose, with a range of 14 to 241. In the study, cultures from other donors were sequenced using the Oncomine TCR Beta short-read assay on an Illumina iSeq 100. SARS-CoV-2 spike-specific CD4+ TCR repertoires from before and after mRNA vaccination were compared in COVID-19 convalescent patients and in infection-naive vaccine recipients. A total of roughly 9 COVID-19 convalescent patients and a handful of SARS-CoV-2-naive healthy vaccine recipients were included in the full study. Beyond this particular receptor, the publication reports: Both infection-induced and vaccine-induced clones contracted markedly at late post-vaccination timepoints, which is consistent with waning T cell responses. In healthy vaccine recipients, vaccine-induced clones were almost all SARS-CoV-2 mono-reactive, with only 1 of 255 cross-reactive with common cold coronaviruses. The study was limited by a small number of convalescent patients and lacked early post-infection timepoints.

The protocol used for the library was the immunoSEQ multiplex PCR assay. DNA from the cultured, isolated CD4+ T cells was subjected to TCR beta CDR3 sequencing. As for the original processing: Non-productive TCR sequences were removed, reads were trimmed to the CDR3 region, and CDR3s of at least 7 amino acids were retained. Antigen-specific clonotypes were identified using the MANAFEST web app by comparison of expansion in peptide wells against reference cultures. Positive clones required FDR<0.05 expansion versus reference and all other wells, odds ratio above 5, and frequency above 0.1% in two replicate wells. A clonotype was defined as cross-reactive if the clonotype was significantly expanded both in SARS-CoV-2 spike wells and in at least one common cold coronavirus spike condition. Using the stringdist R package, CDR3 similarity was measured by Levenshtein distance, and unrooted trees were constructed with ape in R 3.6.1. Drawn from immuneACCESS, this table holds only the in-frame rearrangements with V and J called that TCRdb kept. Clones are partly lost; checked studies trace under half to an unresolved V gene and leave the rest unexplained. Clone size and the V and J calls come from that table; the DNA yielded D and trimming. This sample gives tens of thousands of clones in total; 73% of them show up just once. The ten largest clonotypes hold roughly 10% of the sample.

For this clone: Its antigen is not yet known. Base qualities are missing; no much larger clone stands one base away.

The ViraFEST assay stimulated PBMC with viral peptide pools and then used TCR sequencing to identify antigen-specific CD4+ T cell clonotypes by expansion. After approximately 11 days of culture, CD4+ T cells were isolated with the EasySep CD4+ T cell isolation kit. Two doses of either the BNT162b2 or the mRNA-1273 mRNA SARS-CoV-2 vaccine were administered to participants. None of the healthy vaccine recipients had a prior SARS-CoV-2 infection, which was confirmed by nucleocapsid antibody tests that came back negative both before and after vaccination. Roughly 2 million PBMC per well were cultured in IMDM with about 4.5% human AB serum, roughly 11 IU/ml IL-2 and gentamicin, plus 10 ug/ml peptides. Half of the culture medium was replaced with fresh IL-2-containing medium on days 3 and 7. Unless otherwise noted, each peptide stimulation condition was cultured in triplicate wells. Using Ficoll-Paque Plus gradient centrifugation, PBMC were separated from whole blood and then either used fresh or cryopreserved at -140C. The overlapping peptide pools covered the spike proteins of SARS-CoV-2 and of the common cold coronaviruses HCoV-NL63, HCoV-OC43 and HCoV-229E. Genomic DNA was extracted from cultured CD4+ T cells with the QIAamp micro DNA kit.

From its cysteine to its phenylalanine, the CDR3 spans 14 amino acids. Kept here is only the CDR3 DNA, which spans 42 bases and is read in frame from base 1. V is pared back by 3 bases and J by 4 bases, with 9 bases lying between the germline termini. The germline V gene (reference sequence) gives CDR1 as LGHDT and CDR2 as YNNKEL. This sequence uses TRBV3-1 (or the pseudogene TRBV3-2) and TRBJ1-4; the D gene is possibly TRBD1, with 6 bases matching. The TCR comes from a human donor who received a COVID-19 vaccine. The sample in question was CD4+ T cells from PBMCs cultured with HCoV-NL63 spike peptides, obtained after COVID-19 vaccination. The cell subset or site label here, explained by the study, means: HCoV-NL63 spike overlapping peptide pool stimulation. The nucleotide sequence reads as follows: TGTGCCAGCAGCCATAGGACAGATAATGAAAAACTGTTTTTT. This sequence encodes CASSHRTDNEKLFF.